This T cell receptor beta chain was captured in a study of blood T cell repertoires in COVID-19. Study background: Material from acute and convalescent COVID-19 was sourced from the United States, Italy and Spain. T cells, B-cell-depleted T cells, or PBMCs supplied cDNA or gDNA.

In the authors' workflow: Estimated nucleated cell counts came from reference gene primer amplification. Measured with immunoSEQ multiplex PCR; TCRdb has only the in-frame clones, and not every one. D and trimming were read from the DNA, whereas the V and J calls and clone size are those reported in that table. The sample lists 130,000 to 150,000 clones; more than 70% were seen once. V gave up 4 bases and J gave up 0 bases; unmatched junction bases: 5. Germline V gene sequence: CDR1 LNHDA, CDR2 SQIVND (reference sequence). The CDR3 runs to 16 residues. In this sample, this clone turned up once. The origin of this receptor is a man aged 55 to 70 with active or convalescent COVID-19. Sequenced material: peripheral blood. The V call is TRBV19, the J call TRBJ2-3; 9 bases agree with TRBD2. The CDR3 here is CASSKGTSTSTDTQYF. DNA of the CDR3: TGTGCCAGTAGTAAAGGGACTAGCACCAGCACAGATACGCAGTATTTT.